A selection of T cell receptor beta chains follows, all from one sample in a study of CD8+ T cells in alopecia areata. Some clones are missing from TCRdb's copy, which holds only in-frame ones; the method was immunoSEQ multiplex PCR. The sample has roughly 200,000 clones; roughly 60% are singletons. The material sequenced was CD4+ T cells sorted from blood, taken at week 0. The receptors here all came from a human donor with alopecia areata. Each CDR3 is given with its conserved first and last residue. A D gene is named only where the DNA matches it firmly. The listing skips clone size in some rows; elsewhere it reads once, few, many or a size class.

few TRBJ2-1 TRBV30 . CAWSGLRSPLQSYNEQFF TGTGCCTGGAGTGGATTGCGGAGCCCACTACAATCCTACAATGAGCAGTTCTTC
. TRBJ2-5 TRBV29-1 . CSVAGGPETQYF TGCAGCGTTGCAGGGGGGCCCGAGACCCAGTACTTC
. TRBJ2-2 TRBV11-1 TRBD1 CASSYRGVPGQGSGELFF TGTGCCAGCAGCTATCGTGGGGTCCCGGGACAGGGCTCCGGGGAGCTGTTTTTT
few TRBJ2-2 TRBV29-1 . CSVSDGMIGELFF TGCAGCGTCTCGGACGGGATGATCGGGGAGCTGTTTTTT
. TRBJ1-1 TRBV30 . CAWSVLPPQAFF TGTGCCTGGAGTGTACTCCCCCCACAAGCTTTCTTT
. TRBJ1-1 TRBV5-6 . CASSLGVQLNTEAFF TGTGCCAGCAGCTTGGGTGTGCAACTGAACACTGAAGCTTTCTTT
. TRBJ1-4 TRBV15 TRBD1 CATSRDTGQGTNEKLFF TGTGCCACCAGCAGAGATACTGGACAGGGAACTAATGAAAAACTGTTTTTT
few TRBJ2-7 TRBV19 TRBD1 CASKPGQGAHEQYF TGTGCCAGTAAACCGGGACAGGGGGCCCACGAGCAGTACTTC
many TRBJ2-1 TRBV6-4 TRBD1 CASSDSAGGYNEQFF TGTGCCAGCAGTGACTCAGCAGGGGGCTACAATGAGCAGTTCTTC
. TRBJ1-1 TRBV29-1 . CSVPPPAASNTEAFF TGCAGCGTACCTCCTCCGGCTGCCTCAAACACTGAAGCTTTCTTT
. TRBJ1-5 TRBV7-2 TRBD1 CASSSGSGGFNQPQHF TGTGCCAGCAGCTCCGGTTCAGGGGGCTTCAATCAGCCCCAGCATTTT
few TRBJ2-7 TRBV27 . CASSTSGQGLGYEQYF .
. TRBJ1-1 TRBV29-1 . CSVAQALSSEAFF TGCAGCGTTGCACAGGCCCTATCGTCTGAAGCTTTCTTT
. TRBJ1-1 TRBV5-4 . CASSLGKNTEAFF TGTGCCAGCAGCTTGGGGAAGAACACTGAAGCTTTCTTT
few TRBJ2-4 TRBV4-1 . CASSQVTKNIQYF TGCGCCAGCAGCCAAGTAACCAAAAACATTCAGTACTTC
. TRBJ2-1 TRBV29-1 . CSVALRGGFNEQFF TGCAGCGTTGCCTTGAGGGGGGGCTTCAATGAGCAGTTCTTC
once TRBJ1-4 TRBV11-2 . CASSLGTRDEKLFF TGTGCCAGCAGCTTAGGGACGAGGGATGAAAAACTGTTTTTT
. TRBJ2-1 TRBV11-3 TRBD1 CASSSTRDRANNEQFF TGTGCCAGCAGTTCTACCCGGGACAGGGCCAACAATGAGCAGTTCTTC
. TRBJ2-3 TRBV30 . CAWSAIRVRSFQVTQYF TGTGCCTGGAGCGCGATTAGAGTGCGCTCCTTTCAGGTTACGCAGTATTTT
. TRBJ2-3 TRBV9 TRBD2 CASSVQIAGGTDTQYF TGTGCCAGCAGCGTCCAGATAGCGGGTGGCACAGATACGCAGTATTTT
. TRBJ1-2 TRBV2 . CASSQGNYGYTF TGTGCCAGCAGTCAGGGGAACTATGGCTACACCTTC
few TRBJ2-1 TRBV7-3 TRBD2 CASSKGGSYNEQFF TGTGCCAGCAGTAAGGGAGGGTCCTACAATGAGCAGTTCTTC
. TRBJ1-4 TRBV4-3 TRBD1 CASSKNLGTGGSNEKLFF TGCGCCAGCAGCAAAAATCTCGGGACAGGGGGCTCTAATGAAAAACTGTTTTTT
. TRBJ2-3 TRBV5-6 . CASTPLAGGKGDTQYF TGTGCCAGCACCCCCCTAGCTGGTGGTAAGGGAGATACGCAGTATTTT
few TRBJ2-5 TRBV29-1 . CSVEQRETQYF TGCAGCGTTGAACAACGAGAGACCCAGTACTTC
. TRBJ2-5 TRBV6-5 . CASSYRGVSVQETQYF TGTGCCAGCAGTTACCGGGGAGTCTCGGTCCAAGAGACCCAGTACTTC
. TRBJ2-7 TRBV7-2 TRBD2 CASGWGSGRGYEQYF TGTGCCAGCGGTTGGGGTAGCGGGAGAGGCTACGAGCAGTACTTC
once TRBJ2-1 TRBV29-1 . CSVIWEIGDEQFF TGCAGCGTTATCTGGGAAATAGGCGATGAGCAGTTCTTC
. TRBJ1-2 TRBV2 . CASRPDVTGRNTF TGTGCCAGCAGGCCAGATGTTACAGGGAGGAACACCTTC
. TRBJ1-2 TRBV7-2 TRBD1 CASSAYRGAGYTF TGTGCCAGCAGCGCCTACAGGGGCGCAGGCTACACCTTC
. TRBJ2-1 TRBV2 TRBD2 CASSEGLGSGGYNEQFF TGTGCCAGCAGTGAAGGGTTGGGTAGCGGGGGGTACAATGAGCAGTTCTTC
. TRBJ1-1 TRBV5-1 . CASSWQKNTEAFF TGCGCCAGCAGTTGGCAGAAGAACACTGAAGCTTTCTTT